This TCR beta chain came from a study of CD8+ T cells in alopecia areata. Points from the study as a whole: Scalp repertoires also include resident alphabeta T cells from normal skin. Lesional scalp exceeded normal scalp in clonality, especially in alopecia totalis/universalis. Mice gave a clearer picture of TCR sharing than patients did, possibly for HLA-related reasons.

Points on this clone: The antigen remains unidentified. In the same sample, other DNA sequences code for this CDR3.

Trimming removed 2 bases at V and 0 bases at J, with 11 bases between. The CDR3 is made up of 15 amino acids. The V gene's germline CDR1 is GTSNPN and CDR2 SVGIG (reference sequence). The sorting of PBMCs gave CD4+ and CD8+ T cells. Investigators isolated RNA and reverse transcribed it into cDNA to act as the sequencing template. Profiled with immunoSEQ multiplex PCR; TCRdb holds only in-frame clones, not every one. The sample records 110,000 to 150,000 clones, 62% being singletons. Sequencing was done on a sample of CD8+ T cells sorted from blood. This sequence was found in a human donor in good health. The chain carries TRBV30 and TRBJ1-3, with D hard to call. In DNA, the CDR3 is TGTGCCTGGAGTCCCACGCCAGGCTCTGGAAACACCATATATTTT. Translated: CAWSPTPGSGNTIYF. Complete variable domain (other parts from reference TRBV30 and TRBJ1-3): SQTIHQWPATLVQPVGSPLSLECTVEGTSNPNLYWYRQAAGRGLQLLFYSVGIGQISSEVPQNLSASRPQDRQFILSSKKLLLSDSGFYLCAWSPTPGSGNTIYFGEGSWLTVV.